One and the same sample provided the 23 T cell receptor beta chains below, sequenced in a study of blood T cell repertoires in COVID-19. Some clones are missing from TCRdb's copy, which holds only in-frame ones; the method was immunoSEQ multiplex PCR. The sample has a few hundred thousand clones; roughly 91% are singletons. The specimen was PBMCs or T cells enriched from blood (not recorded which). These receptors all come from a woman aged 18 to 35 who had recovered from COVID-19.

CDR3: CASSVSRDSYNEQFF. CDR3 in DNA: TGTGCCAGCAGCGTTTCCAGGGACTCCTACAATGAGCAGTTCTTC. The V gene is TRBV7-9, the J gene TRBJ2-1, with D perhaps TRBD1 (5 bases). V was cut by 5 bases and J by 0 bases, with 11 bases left in between. Germline assignment: CDR1 SEHNR and CDR2 FQNEAQ (reference sequence). The CDR3 totals 15 residues.

This clone has only a few counts. The gene calls are TRBV2 and TRBJ1-3, with D hard to call. The CDR3 is made up of 15 amino acids. Germline V gene sequence: CDR1 SNHLY, CDR2 FYNNEI. Trimming took off 1 base at V and 0 bases at J, with 7 bases between the two ends. This chain's CDR3 is CASSEGRVSGNTIYF. The CDR3, as DNA: TGTGCCAGCAGTGAAGGTCGAGTCTCTGGAAACACCATATATTTT.

This clone was detected a few times. This chain connects TRBV4-1 to TRBJ1-5, with D hard to call. There are 14 residues in the CDR3. V was clipped by 5 bases and J by 4 bases, with 12 bases between them. Germline CDR1 MGHRA, CDR2 YSYEKL. The CDR3 nucleotides read TGCGCCAGCAGCAACCCAGGAATGAATCAGCCCCAGCATTTT. Translation gives CASSNPGMNQPQHF.

The chain recombines TRBV5-6 with TRBJ2-2; D may be TRBD1 (5 bases). V shed 0 bases and J shed 3 bases, with 6 bases lying between them. Per the germline V gene, CDR1 is SGHDT and CDR2 is YYEEEE. The CDR3 spans 14 residues. The CDR3 nucleotides are TGTGCCAGCAGCTTGGGGACATACACCGGGGAGCTGTTTTTT. This sequence encodes CASSLGTYTGELFF. Full variable domain (rest looked up from reference TRBV5-6 and TRBJ2-2): DAGVTQSPTHLIKTRGQQVTLRCSPKSGHDTVSWYQQALGQGPQFIFQYYEEEERQRGNFPDRFSGHQFPNYSSELNVNALLLGDSALYLCASSLGTYTGELFFGEGSRLTVL.

The chain couples TRBV7-8 to TRBJ2-3; tentatively, D is TRBD1 (5 bases). This CDR3 region has 19 residues. Germline V CDR1 and CDR2: SGHVS, FQNEAQ. Trimming took off 1 base at V and 1 base at J, with 21 bases between the two ends. The CDR3 region has the DNA TGTGCCAGCAGCTTAGTGAAGTGGGATTTGGAGACAGGCACAGATACGCAGTATTTT. This translates into CASSLVKWDLETGTDTQYF.

The chain employs TRBV7-8 and TRBJ1-2; unclear D gene. V was pared by 4 bases and J by 0 bases, with 18 bases between. The CDR3 is 17 amino acids. From germline, CDR1 is SGHVS and CDR2 FQNEAQ. CDR3 DNA sequence: TGTGCCAGCAGCTCCGACCCCCAAGACGGGACTAACTATGGCTACACCTTC. Its translation: CASSSDPQDGTNYGYTF.

The chain carries TRBV19 and TRBJ1-5; 10 nucleotides line up with TRBD1. Germline V CDR1 and CDR2: LNHDA, SQIVND (reference sequence). The V gene end was trimmed by 1 base and the J gene end by 7 bases; junction bases not matched to a gene: 7. This CDR3 is built from 16 residues. In DNA, the CDR3 is TGTGCCAGTAGTATAGGACCGGGACAGGGGTTGCAGCCCCAGCATTTT. Translating it yields CASSIGPGQGLQPQHF. Full variable domain (remainder filled in from reference TRBV19 and TRBJ1-5): DGGITQSPKYLFRKEGQNVTLSCEQNLNHDAMYWYRQDPGQGLRLIYYSQIVNDFQKGDIAEGYSVSREKKESFPLTVTSAQKNPTAFYLCASSIGPGQGLQPQHFGDGTRLSIL.

The rearrangement joins TRBV11-2 to TRBJ2-3; D is uncertain. CDR3 length equals 14 residues. V lost 2 bases, J lost 0 bases, and 6 bases lay in between. The germline V gene has CDR1 SGHAT and CDR2 FQNNGV. The CDR3 is CASSLQASTDTQYF. The CDR3 DNA sequence: TGTGCCAGCAGCTTACAGGCAAGCACAGATACGCAGTATTTT. The full variable domain, with the rest looked up from reference TRBV11-2 and TRBJ2-3, is EAGVAQSPRYKIIEKRQSVAFWCNPISGHATLYWYQQILGQGPKLLIQFQNNGVVDDSQLPKDRFSAERLKGVDSTLKIQPAKLEDSAVYLCASSLQASTDTQYFGPGTRLTVL.

The V call is TRBV5-1, the J call TRBJ2-1; 7 bases map to TRBD2. This CDR3 is 17 amino acids long. With 2 bases clipped from V and 6 bases from J, the junction kept 14 bases outside the gene matches. The germline CDR1 and CDR2 sequences are SGHRS and YFSETQ. The CDR3: CASSFFQTSRVGNEQFF. The CDR3 bases are TGCGCCAGCAGCTTCTTCCAGACTAGCCGGGTGGGCAATGAGCAGTTCTTC.

V is TRBV6-5 and J is TRBJ1-2, with no clear D. The CDR3 is 12 residues long. With 6 bases removed from V and 13 bases from J, the gap between germline ends came to 18 bases. CDR1 and CDR2 from the germline V gene are MNHEY and SVGAGI. Here the CDR3 reads CASRLERSVATF. In DNA, the CDR3 is TGTGCCAGCAGGTTAGAGAGGTCTGTCGCCACCTTC.

This rearrangement joins TRBV11-2 to TRBJ2-3; 10 nucleotides match TRBD2. Losses at the gene ends were 3 bases for V and 3 bases for J; bases not matched to a gene: 6. The CDR3 is 16 residues long. Germline V gives CDR1 SGHAT, CDR2 FQNNGV. The CDR3 nucleotides are TGTGCCAGCAGCTTTAGCGGGGGGAAGAGAACAGATACGCAGTATTTT. It encodes CASSFSGGKRTDTQYF.

The V gene is TRBV28, the J gene TRBJ1-4; D not certain. V was shortened by 5 bases and J by 0 bases, with 10 bases between the two germline ends. Germline CDR1 is MDHEN and CDR2 is SYDVKM. This CDR3 has 15 residues. The CDR3 nucleotides read TGTGCCAGCAGTCCGCCGCGGGCAACTAATGAAAAACTGTTTTTT. Protein product: CASSPPRATNEKLFF.

J is TRBJ1-2 and V is TRBV7-2; no definite D call. This CDR3 spans 17 amino acids. Trimming took off 0 bases at V and 0 bases at J, with 14 bases between the two ends. The V gene's germline CDR1 is SGHTA and CDR2 FQGNSA. The CDR3 nucleotides read TGTGCCAGCAGCTTAGCCAGTCTTGTTTTTACTAACTATGGCTACACCTTC. Its translation is CASSLASLVFTNYGYTF.

The J gene is TRBJ2-7, the V gene TRBV25-1; D unresolved. Germline CDR1 MGHDK, CDR2 SYGVNS. There are 11 residues in the CDR3. Trimming cost V 3 bases and J 3 bases, with 3 bases left between them. The CDR3 DNA follows: TGTGCCAGCAGTGACAGCTACGAGCAGTACTTC. Amino acid sequence: CASSDSYEQYF.

The rearrangement uses TRBV6-5 and TRBJ2-5; D possibly corresponds to TRBD1 (6 bases). This CDR3 contains 14 residues. Germline V gene lookup returns CDR1 MNHEY and CDR2 SVGAGI. V was shortened by 8 bases and J by 3 bases, with 16 bases between the two germline ends. CDR3: CASLRQATKETQYF. The CDR3 DNA reads TGTGCCAGCCTGAGACAGGCCACCAAAGAGACCCAGTACTTC.

This chain links TRBV30 with TRBJ1-4; D not resolved. This CDR3 comprises 14 residues. Germline V gene sequence: CDR1 GTSNPN, CDR2 SVGIG (reference sequence). V was shortened by 0 bases and J by 8 bases, with 13 bases between the two germline ends. The CDR3 sequence is CAWSVDPPGEKLFF. In DNA, the CDR3 is TGTGCCTGGAGTGTGGACCCTCCGGGGGAAAAACTGTTTTTT.

The chain employs TRBV11-1 and TRBJ1-6; D gene unclear. Germline CDR1 SGHAT, CDR2 FQDESV (reference sequence). The V and J ends lost 5 bases and 9 bases respectively, with 17 bases between them. There are 15 residues in the CDR3. The CDR3 protein is CASSGGRETFSPLHF. The CDR3 DNA sequence: TGTGCCAGCAGCGGAGGACGGGAAACTTTTTCACCCCTCCACTTT.

This chain uses TRBV5-6 with TRBJ2-5; 11 nucleotides align to TRBD1. Germline CDR1 is SGHDT and CDR2 is YYEEEE. After removal of 3 bases from V and 4 bases from J, the junction contained 2 bases not matched to a gene. The CDR3 consists of 14 residues. CDR3 sequence reads: CASSSGTGGETQYF. The DNA for the CDR3 is TGTGCCAGCAGCTCGGGGACAGGGGGAGAGACCCAGTACTTC. Combining the CDR3 with reference TRBV5-6 and TRBJ2-5 gives the whole variable domain DAGVTQSPTHLIKTRGQQVTLRCSPKSGHDTVSWYQQALGQGPQFIFQYYEEEERQRGNFPDRFSGHQFPNYSSELNVNALLLGDSALYLCASSSGTGGETQYFGPGTRLLVL.

The chain recombines TRBV5-4 with TRBJ2-7; TRBD1 aligns across 7 bases. V was pared by 4 bases and J by 3 bases, with 10 bases of the junction left unmatched. This CDR3 is built from 15 residues. Germline assignment: CDR1 SGHNT and CDR2 YYREEE (reference sequence). CDR3 sequence reads: CASSPPRGPGYEQYF. The CDR3 DNA follows: TGTGCCAGCAGCCCCCCGAGGGGGCCGGGCTACGAGCAGTACTTC.

The DNA of the CDR3 is TGTGCCAGCAGCCTCGGGACAGGAGTCTCTAACTATGGCTACACCTTC. Translating gives CASSLGTGVSNYGYTF. The gene calls are TRBV3-1 (or the pseudogene TRBV3-2) and TRBJ1-2; 8 nucleotides agree with TRBD1. The V and J ends lost 4 bases and 0 bases, in that order; junction bases with no gene match: 7. This CDR3 has 16 residues. CDR1 and CDR2 from the germline V gene are LGHDT and YNNKEL (reference sequence).

This sequence joins TRBV30 and TRBJ2-7, with D hard to call. The CDR3 is 14 residues long. V was shortened by 0 bases and J by 2 bases, with 11 bases between the two germline ends. CDR1 is GTSNPN, CDR2 SVGIG, per germline (reference sequence). In DNA, the CDR3 is TGTGCCTGGAGTGTTTCGGCCGCGGCCTACGAGCAGTACTTC. Translating it yields CAWSVSAAAYEQYF.

This clone was counted a single time. This chain's CDR3 is CASSEGSGGAGYEQYF. CDR3 DNA: TGTGCCAGCAGTGAAGGTAGCGGGGGGGCGGGCTACGAGCAGTACTTC. The chain recombines TRBV2 with TRBJ2-7; 11 nucleotides agree with TRBD2. CDR1 SNHLY and CDR2 FYNNEI come from the germline V gene. This CDR3 comprises 16 residues. J was trimmed by 3 bases and V by 1 base; bases with no gene match: 5.

This clone was observed once. The chain employs TRBV2 and TRBJ1-3; D is perhaps TRBD1 (6 bases). CDR1 and CDR2 (germline): SNHLY, FYNNEI. Trimming removed 6 bases at V and 8 bases at J, with 11 bases between. The CDR3 extends over 12 amino acids. The CDR3 DNA is TGTGCCAGCAGCCAACAGGGAGACACCATATATTTT. It is translated as CASSQQGDTIYF. Full variable domain (remainder filled in from reference TRBV2 and TRBJ1-3): EPEVTQTPSHQVTQMGQEVILRCVPISNHLYFYWYRQILGQKVEFLVSFYNNEISEKSEIFDDQFSVERPDGSNFTLKIRSTKLEDSAMYFCASSQQGDTIYFGEGSWLTVV.